This TCR beta chain was sequenced during a study of blood T cell repertoires in COVID-19. The method was immunoSEQ multiplex PCR; TCRdb's version includes in-frame clones alone and lacks a portion of them. Among roughly 330,000 clones listed, 70% to 90% were seen once. Germline values: CDR1 ENHRY, CDR2 SYGVKD. The CDR3 consists of 16 residues. The ends were cut back, 7 bases at V and 0 bases at J, with 19 bases in the middle. The genes are TRBV10-3 and TRBJ2-7; unclear D gene. The material sequenced was PBMCs or T cells enriched from blood (not recorded which). The sequence derives from a woman between 18 and 29 years old who had recovered from COVID-19. For the CDR3, the DNA is TGTGCCATCAATCCTACAAGCGCCGGCAGCTCCTACGAGCAGTACTTC. Translating gives CAINPTSAGSSYEQYF.